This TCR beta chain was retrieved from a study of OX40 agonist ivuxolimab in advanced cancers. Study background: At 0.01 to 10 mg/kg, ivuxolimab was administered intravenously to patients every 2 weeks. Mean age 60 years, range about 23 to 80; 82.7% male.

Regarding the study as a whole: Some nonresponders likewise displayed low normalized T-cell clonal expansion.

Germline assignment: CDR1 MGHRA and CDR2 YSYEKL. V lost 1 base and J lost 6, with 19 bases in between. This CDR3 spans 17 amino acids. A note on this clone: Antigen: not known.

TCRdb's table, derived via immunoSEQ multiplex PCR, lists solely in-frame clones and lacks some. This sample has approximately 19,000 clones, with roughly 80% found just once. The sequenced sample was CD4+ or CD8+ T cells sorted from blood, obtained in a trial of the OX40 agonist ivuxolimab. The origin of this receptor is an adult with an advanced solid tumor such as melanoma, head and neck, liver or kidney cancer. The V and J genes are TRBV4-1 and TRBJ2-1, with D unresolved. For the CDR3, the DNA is TGCGCCAGCAGCCAAGCTAGGATTTTACACCGCGGCAATGAGCAGTTCTTC. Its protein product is CASSQARILHRGNEQFF.